Only a few counts were recorded for the clone carrying this T cell receptor beta chain. Its specificity is not known. The data are from a study of vaccination effects on CD4 cells after COVID-19. Sequencing was performed with immunoSEQ multiplex PCR; in TCRdb, only in-frame clones are kept and a portion is missing. The sample contains under 50,000 clones, about 67% of which appear only once. The CDR3 is 10 residues long. V gave up 2 bases and J gave up 8 bases, with 6 bases separating them. Per the germline V gene, CDR1 is GTSNPN and CDR2 is SVGIG (reference sequence). Between days 9 and 11 of culture, CD4+ T cells were separated out.

The chain joins TRBV30 to TRBJ1-2; D remains unclear. The material was CD4+ T cells from PBMCs cultured without peptide, obtained before COVID-19 vaccination. The source of this sequence is a human donor who received a COVID-19 vaccine. CDR3 sequence: CAWSSGGYTF. The DNA of the CDR3 is TGTGCCTGGAGTTCGGGAGGCTACACCTTC.